Each of the 15 T cell receptor beta chains below was sequenced from the same sample in a study of radiotherapy plus CTLA-4 blockade in lung cancer. Sequenced by immunoSEQ multiplex PCR; TCRdb stores in-frame clones only, minus some. The table includes approximately 83,000 clones, around 81% detected once. The sample here was peripheral blood, taken from a patient treated with radiotherapy plus ipilimumab. These receptors were collected from a human donor with non-small cell lung cancer who had a partial response to radiotherapy plus ipilimumab. Some clones in this sample may be carry-over from other donors' samples.

The rearrangement joins TRBV18 to TRBJ2-5; 10 bases map to TRBD2. Germline assignment: CDR1 KGHSH and CDR2 LQKENI. V dropped 3 bases and J dropped 11; count of bases not matched to a gene: 6. CDR3 length: 13 residues. The CDR3 nucleotides read TGTGCCAGCTCACCCGGACTAGCGGAAGAGCAGTACTTC. Its translation is CASSPGLAEEQYF.

The genes are TRBV30 and TRBJ1-6; no reliable D call. Germline V gene lookup returns CDR1 GTSNPN and CDR2 SVGIG (reference sequence). The CDR3 sequence is 13 residues long. V lost 3 bases, J lost 6 bases, and 9 bases lay in between. Here the CDR3 reads CAWRGLSNSPLHF. CDR3 bases: TGTGCCTGGAGAGGACTCTCTAATTCACCCCTCCACTTT.

The chain links TRBV7-6 to TRBJ2-2; D possibly corresponds to TRBD1 (6 bases). Trimming stripped 5 bases from V and 0 bases from J, with 13 bases between. Germline V gene sequence: CDR1 SGHVS, CDR2 FNYEAQ. The CDR3 has 16 amino acids. Here the CDR3 DNA reads TGTGCCAGCAGCCTCCAGACAGGATCGAACACCGGGGAGCTGTTTTTT. It is translated as CASSLQTGSNTGELFF.

The chain recombines TRBV7-3 with TRBJ2-2; perhaps TRBD2 as D (5 bases). CDR1 SGHTA and CDR2 FQGTGA come from the germline V gene. CDR3 length equals 13 residues. Trimming took off 4 bases at V and 7 bases at J, with 10 bases between the two ends. CDR3 region: CASSSTSDGELFF. CDR3 nucleotides: TGTGCCAGCAGCTCCACTAGTGACGGGGAGCTGTTTTTT.

The gene calls are TRBV21-1 and TRBJ1-6; the D call TRBD1 from the table was never checked on the DNA. TRBV21-1 is labeled a pseudogene. The CDR3 consists of 11 residues. This CDR3 reads CASQMNSPLHF. In nucleotides, the CDR3 is TGTGCCAGCCAGATGAATTCACCCCTCCACTTT.

This chain joins TRBV7-2 and TRBJ2-3, with D possibly matching TRBD2 (5 bases). The V and J ends lost 8 bases and 6 bases respectively, with 18 bases between them. Germline loops: CDR1 SGHTA, CDR2 FQGNSA. This CDR3 spans 14 amino acids. For the CDR3, the DNA is TGTGCCAGCGGCGCAACCGGGCGGGTCGATACGCAGTATTTT. Its translation: CASGATGRVDTQYF.

CDR3 nucleotides: TGTGCCAGCAGCTTGGAGGGGGGGATCCACGAGCAGTACTTC. It translates to CASSLEGGIHEQYF. The chain couples TRBV5-4 to TRBJ2-7, with a weak D call TRBD2 (7 bases). The CDR3 length is 14 residues. V was trimmed by 0 bases and J by 5 bases, leaving 12 bases between them. Germline V lookup: CDR1 SGHNT, CDR2 YYREEE (reference sequence).

This chain joins TRBV7-2 and TRBJ2-7; 10 bases agree with TRBD2. J was trimmed by 4 bases and V by 3 bases; bases with no gene match: 6. Germline assignment: CDR1 SGHTA and CDR2 FQGNSA. This CDR3 has 15 residues. CDR3 bases: TGTGCCAGCAGCTTGAGGTCTAGCGGGAGATACGAGCAGTACTTC. Encoded protein: CASSLRSSGRYEQYF.

The rearrangement links TRBV4-3 to TRBJ2-3; 7 bases are a match to TRBD2. The germline V gene has CDR1 LGHNA and CDR2 YSLEER. Trimming cost V 1 base and J 5 bases; bases outside gene matches: 9. The CDR3 runs 16 residues. The CDR3 DNA sequence: TGCGCCAGCAGCCAAGGGGTGGGGGAGGGTGTAGATACGCAGTATTTT. Amino acids: CASSQGVGEGVDTQYF.

The chain links TRBV6-5 to TRBJ2-7, with 9 bases lining up with TRBD1. Germline V gives CDR1 MNHEY, CDR2 SVGAGI. V was clipped by 0 bases and J by 4 bases; unmatched bases: 7. The length of the CDR3 is 16 residues. CDR3 bases: TGTGCCAGCAGTTACTCACGCCGGGACAGGGTTTACGAGCAGTACTTC. This sequence encodes CASSYSRRDRVYEQYF.

The CDR3, as DNA: TGTGCCAGCAGCAGGGACAGGGGTCCACAGTATTTT. Amino acids: CASSRDRGPQYF. V and J are TRBV7-2 and TRBJ2-3; TRBD1 agrees at 10 bases. CDR3 length equals 12 residues. Germline loops: CDR1 SGHTA, CDR2 FQGNSA. V lost 5 bases to trimming and J lost 12 bases; unmatched junction nucleotides: 5.

This chain links TRBV19 with TRBJ2-5; 7 bases fit TRBD2. The J call may be faulty, since TRBJ2-7 better matches the DNA end. The CDR3 has 16 residues. CDR1 and CDR2 from the germline V gene are LNHDA and SQIVND (reference sequence). Here the CDR3 DNA reads TGTGCCAGTAGTTCCCAGGGAGGGCTCGTCTCCTACGAGCAGTACTTC. It translates to CASSSQGGLVSYEQYF.

The chain joins TRBV11-2 to TRBJ2-7, with D maybe TRBD2 (5 bases). This CDR3 spans 12 amino acids. Germline V CDR1 and CDR2: SGHAT, FQNNGV. The V end lost 3 bases, the J end lost 6 bases, and 9 bases lay between the germline ends. CDR3 nucleotide sequence: TGTGCCAGCAGCTTGGCGGGTCGCGAGCAGTACTTC. Translation: CASSLAGREQYF.

The rearrangement links TRBV7-8 to TRBJ2-1; a weak D match, TRBD2 (6 bases). This CDR3 is 15 amino acids long. Germline-derived CDR1 and CDR2 are SGHVS and FQNEAQ. The V and J ends lost 5 bases and 9 bases respectively, with 20 bases between them. The CDR3 loop reads CASSPLYGGIGEQFF. CDR3 nucleotides: TGTGCCAGCAGCCCCCTATACGGGGGAATAGGTGAGCAGTTCTTC.

The J gene is TRBJ1-1, the V gene TRBV30; D call uncertain. Germline V lookup: CDR1 GTSNPN, CDR2 SVGIG (reference sequence). The V end lost 2 bases, the J end lost 4 bases, and 11 bases lay between the germline ends. This CDR3 has 13 residues. The CDR3 DNA follows: TGTGCCTGGAGTCTTGGCAGTGGCACTGAAGCTTTCTTT. Its translation: CAWSLGSGTEAFF.